The clone carrying this T cell receptor (beta chain) showed up just a few times. Roughly 2 micrograms of genomic DNA (from cryopreserved PBMCs) were used for TCR beta libraries. This CDR3 spans 14 amino acids. Trimming left V 6 bases short and J 0 bases short, with 12 bases between. Germline assignment: CDR1 SQVTM and CDR2 ANQGSEA. This record belongs to a study of cytotoxic CD8 clonotypes in ibrutinib-treated CLL. Sequencing was performed with immunoSEQ multiplex PCR; in TCRdb, only in-frame clones are kept and a portion is missing. The sample yields about 70,000 clones, 90% seen once. The sequenced sample was PBMCs, obtained after 12 months of ibrutinib treatment. This sequence joins TRBV29-1 and TRBJ1-5; D remains ambiguous. This receptor was obtained from a human donor with chronic lymphocytic leukemia. CDR3 DNA: TGCAGCGTGATAAGCGGGAGTAGCAATCAGCCCCAGCATTTT. Protein: CSVISGSSNQPQHF.